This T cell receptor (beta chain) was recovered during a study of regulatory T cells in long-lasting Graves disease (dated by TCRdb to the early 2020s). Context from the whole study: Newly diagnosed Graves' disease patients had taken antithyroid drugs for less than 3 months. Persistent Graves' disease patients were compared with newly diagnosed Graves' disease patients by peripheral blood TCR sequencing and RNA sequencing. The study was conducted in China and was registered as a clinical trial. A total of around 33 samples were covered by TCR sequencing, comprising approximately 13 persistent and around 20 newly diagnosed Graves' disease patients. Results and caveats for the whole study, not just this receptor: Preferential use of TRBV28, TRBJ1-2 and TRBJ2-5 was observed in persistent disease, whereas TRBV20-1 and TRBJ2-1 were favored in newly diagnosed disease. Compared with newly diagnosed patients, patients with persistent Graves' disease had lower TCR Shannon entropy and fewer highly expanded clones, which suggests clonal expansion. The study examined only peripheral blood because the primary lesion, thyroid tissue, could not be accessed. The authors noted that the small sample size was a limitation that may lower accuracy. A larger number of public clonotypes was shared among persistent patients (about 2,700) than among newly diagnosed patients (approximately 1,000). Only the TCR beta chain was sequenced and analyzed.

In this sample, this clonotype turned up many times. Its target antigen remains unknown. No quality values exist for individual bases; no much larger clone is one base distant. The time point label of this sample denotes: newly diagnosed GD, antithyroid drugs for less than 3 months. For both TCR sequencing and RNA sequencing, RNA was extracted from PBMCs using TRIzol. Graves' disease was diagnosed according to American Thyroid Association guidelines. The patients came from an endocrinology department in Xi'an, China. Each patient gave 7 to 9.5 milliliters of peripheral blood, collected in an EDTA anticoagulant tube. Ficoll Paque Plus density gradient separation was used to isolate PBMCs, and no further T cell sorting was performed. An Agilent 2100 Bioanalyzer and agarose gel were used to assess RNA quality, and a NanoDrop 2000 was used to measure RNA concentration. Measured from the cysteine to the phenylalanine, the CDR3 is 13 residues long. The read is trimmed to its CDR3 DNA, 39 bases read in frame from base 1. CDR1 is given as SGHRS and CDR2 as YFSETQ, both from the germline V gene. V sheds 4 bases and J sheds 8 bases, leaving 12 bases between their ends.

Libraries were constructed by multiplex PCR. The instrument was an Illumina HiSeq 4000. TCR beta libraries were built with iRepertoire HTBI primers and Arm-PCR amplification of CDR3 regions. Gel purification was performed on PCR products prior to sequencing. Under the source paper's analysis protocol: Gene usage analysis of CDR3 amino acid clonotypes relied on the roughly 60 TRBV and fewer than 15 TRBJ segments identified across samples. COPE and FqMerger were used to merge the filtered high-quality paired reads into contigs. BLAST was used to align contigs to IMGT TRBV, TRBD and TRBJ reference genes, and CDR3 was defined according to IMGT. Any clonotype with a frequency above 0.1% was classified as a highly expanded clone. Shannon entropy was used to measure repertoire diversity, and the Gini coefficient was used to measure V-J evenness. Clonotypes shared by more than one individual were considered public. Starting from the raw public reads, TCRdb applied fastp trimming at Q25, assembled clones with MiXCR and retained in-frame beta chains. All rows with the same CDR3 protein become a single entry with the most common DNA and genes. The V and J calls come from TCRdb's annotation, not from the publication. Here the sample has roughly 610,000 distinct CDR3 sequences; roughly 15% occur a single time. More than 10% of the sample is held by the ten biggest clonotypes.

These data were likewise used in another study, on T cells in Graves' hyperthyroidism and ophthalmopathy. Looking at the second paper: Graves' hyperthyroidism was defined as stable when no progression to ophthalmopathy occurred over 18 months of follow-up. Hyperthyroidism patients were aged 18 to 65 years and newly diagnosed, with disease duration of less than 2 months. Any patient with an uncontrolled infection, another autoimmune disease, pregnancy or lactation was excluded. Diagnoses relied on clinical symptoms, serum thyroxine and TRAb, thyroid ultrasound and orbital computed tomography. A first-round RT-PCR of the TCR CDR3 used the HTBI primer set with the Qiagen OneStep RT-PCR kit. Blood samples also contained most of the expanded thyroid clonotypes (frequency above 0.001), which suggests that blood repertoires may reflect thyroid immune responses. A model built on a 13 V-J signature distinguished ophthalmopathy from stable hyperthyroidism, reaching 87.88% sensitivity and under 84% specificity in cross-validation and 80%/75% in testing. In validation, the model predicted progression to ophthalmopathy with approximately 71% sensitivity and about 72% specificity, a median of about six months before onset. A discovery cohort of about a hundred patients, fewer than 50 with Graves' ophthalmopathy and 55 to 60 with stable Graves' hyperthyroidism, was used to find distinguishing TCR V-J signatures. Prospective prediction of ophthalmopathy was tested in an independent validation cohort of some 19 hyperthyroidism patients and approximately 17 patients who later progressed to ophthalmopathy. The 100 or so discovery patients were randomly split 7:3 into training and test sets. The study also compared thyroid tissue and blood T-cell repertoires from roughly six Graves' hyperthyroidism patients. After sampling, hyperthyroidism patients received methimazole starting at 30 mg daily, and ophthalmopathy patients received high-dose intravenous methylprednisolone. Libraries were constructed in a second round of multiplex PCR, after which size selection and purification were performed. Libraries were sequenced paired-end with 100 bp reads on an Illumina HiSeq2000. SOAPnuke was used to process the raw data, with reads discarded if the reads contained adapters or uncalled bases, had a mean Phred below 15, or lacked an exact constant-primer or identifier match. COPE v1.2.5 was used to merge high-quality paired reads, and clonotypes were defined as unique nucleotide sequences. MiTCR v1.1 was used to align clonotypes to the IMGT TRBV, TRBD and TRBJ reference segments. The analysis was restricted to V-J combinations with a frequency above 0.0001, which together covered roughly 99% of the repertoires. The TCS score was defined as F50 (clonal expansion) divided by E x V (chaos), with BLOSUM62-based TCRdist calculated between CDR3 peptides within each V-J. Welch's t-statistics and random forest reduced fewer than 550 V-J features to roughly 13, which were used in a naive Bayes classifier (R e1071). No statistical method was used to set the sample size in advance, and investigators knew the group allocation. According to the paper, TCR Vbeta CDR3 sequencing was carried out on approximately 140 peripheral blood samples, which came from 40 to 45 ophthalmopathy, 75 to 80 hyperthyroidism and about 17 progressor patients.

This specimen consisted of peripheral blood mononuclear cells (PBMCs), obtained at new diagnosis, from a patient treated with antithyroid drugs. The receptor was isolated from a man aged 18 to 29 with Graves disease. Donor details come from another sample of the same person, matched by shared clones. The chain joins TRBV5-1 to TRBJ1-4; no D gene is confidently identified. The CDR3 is CASSPVEREKLFF. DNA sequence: TGCGCCAGCAGCCCGGTGGAACGGGAAAAACTGTTTTTT. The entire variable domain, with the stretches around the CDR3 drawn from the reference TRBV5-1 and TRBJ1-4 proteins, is KAGVTQTPRYLIKTRGQQVTLSCSPISGHRSVSWYQQTPGQGLQFLFEYFSETQRNKGNFPGRFSGRQFSNSRSEMNVSTLELGDSALYLCASSPVEREKLFFGSGTQLSVL.